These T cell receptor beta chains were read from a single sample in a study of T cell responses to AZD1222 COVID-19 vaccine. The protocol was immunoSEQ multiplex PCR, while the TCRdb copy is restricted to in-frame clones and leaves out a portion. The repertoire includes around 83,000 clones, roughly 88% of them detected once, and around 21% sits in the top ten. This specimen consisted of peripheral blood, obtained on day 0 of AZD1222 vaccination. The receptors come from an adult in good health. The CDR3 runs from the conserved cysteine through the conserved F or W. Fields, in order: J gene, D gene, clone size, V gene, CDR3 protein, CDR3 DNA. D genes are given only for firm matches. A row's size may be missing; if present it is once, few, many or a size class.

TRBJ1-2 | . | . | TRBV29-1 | CSARRDTSNYGYTF | TGCAGCGCCCGCCGGGACACCTCTAACTATGGCTACACCTTC
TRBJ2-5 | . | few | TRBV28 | CASSPLGGRETQYF | TGTGCCAGCAGTCCCCTCGGGGGCCGAGAGACCCAGTACTTC
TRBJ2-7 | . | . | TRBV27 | CASSLRLAAYEQYF | TGTGCCAGCAGTTTAAGGCTAGCCGCCTACGAGCAGTACTTC
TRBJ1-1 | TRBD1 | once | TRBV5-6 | CASSRTGWSTEAFF | TGTGCCAGCAGCAGGACAGGGTGGTCCACTGAAGCTTTCTTT
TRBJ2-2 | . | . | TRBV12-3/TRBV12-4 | CASTSGDGELFF | TGTGCCAGCACGTCGGGCGACGGGGAGCTGTTTTTT
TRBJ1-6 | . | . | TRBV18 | CASSPGGRTNSPLHF | TGTGCCAGCTCACCAGGGGGACGGACCAATTCACCCCTCCACTTT
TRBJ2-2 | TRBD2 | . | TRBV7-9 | CASSTPRGGGASGELFF | TGTGCCAGCAGCACCCCCAGGGGCGGGGGGGCATCCGGGGAGCTGTTTTTT
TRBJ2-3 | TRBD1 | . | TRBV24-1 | CATSDPGQGPTDTQYF | TGTGCCACCAGTGATCCTGGACAGGGGCCCACAGATACGCAGTATTTT
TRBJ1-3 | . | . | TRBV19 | CAVTKGNTIYF | TGTGCCGTCACTAAGGGAAACACCATATATTTT
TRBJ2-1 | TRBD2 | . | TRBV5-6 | CASSFPVSGPYNEQFF | TGTGCCAGCAGCTTCCCCGTTAGCGGGCCCTACAATGAGCAGTTCTTC
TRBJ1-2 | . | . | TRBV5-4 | CASSPRTGTYGYTF | TGTGCCAGCAGCCCTAGGACCGGGACCTATGGCTACACCTTC
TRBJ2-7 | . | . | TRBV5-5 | CASSNRVGLYEQYF | TGTGCCAGCAGTAACAGGGTAGGACTCTACGAGCAGTACTTC
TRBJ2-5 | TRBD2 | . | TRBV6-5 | CASSYSSAGVETQYF | TGTGCCAGCAGTTACTCGAGTGCGGGAGTGGAGACCCAGTACTTC
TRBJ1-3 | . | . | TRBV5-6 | CASSSRVGRGNTIYF | TGTGCCAGCAGCTCTAGGGTCGGCAGGGGAAACACCATATATTTT
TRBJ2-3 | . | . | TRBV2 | CASSTTDTQYF | TGTGCCAGCTCGACAACAGATACGCAGTATTTT
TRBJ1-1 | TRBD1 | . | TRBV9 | CASSRDRGMRNTEAFF | TGTGCCAGCAGCCGGGACAGGGGTATGCGAAACACTGAAGCTTTCTTT
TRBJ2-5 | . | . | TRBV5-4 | CASSLGQSRETQYF | TGTGCCAGCAGCTTGGGACAGTCAAGGGAGACCCAGTACTTC